This T cell receptor beta chain comes out of a study of blood T cell repertoires in COVID-19. Across the whole study: Samples representing acute and convalescent COVID-19 were sourced from the United States, Italy and Spain.

The data were produced by immunoSEQ multiplex PCR, yet TCRdb's version contains in-frame clones alone and is incomplete. This table has 130,000 to 150,000 clones, around 82% appearing once. The sequenced sample was peripheral blood. This TCR was sampled from a man aged 55-75 years with active or convalescent COVID-19.

For the CDR3, the DNA is TGTGCCAGCAGCCGCGGATGGGAGGGAAACTACGAGCAGTACTTC. Its translation: CASSRGWEGNYEQYF. V is TRBV11-2 and J is TRBJ2-7; 7 bases agree with TRBD2. Germline V gene sequence: CDR1 SGHAT, CDR2 FQNNGV. The CDR3 extends over 15 amino acids. J was trimmed by 3 bases and V by 5 bases; bases with no gene match: 10.